The 20 T cell receptor beta chains listed next were all sequenced from one sample in a study of blood T cell repertoires in COVID-19. TCRdb's copy holds only in-frame clones and misses some; the assay was immunoSEQ multiplex PCR. The sample has around 280,000 clones; 86% are singletons. The material sequenced was peripheral blood. These receptors all stem from a woman aged 30 to 39 who had recovered from COVID-19.

This sequence joins TRBV30 and TRBJ1-2; no clear D. CDR3 length equals 13 residues. Trimming cost V 1 base and J 4 bases, with 10 bases left between them. CDR1 is GTSNPN, CDR2 SVGIG, per germline (reference sequence). CDR3 in DNA: TGTGCCTGGAGTGGAACACAGTCCTATGGCTACACCTTC. The encoded protein is CAWSGTQSYGYTF.

This clone is a singleton in its sample. The rearrangement uses TRBV6-5 and TRBJ1-1, with 8 bases that match TRBD1. The CDR3 is 15 residues long. Germline trimming cut 6 bases from V and 5 bases from J; bases unmatched to any gene: 11. Per germline, CDR1 MNHEY and CDR2 SVGAGI. CDR3 region: CASRYRDRSETEAFF. CDR3 bases: TGTGCCAGCAGATACAGGGACAGGTCGGAGACTGAAGCTTTCTTT.

The chain joins TRBV2 to TRBJ2-5; 9 bases agree with TRBD2. The CDR3 has 13 amino acids. V was pared by 4 bases and J by 5 bases, with 2 bases of the junction left unmatched. Per the germline V gene, CDR1 is SNHLY and CDR2 is FYNNEI. Here the CDR3 reads CASSGAGGETQYF. The CDR3 region has the DNA TGTGCCAGCAGTGGCGCGGGGGGGGAGACCCAGTACTTC.

This clone was observed a handful of times. The CDR3 DNA reads TGTGCCAGTAGTATCGAGGCGACCTATGGCTACACCTTC. This codes for CASSIEATYGYTF. The V and J genes are TRBV19 and TRBJ1-2; no clear D. The V and J ends lost 3 bases and 4 bases respectively, with 9 bases between them. The CDR3 consists of 13 residues. Germline V gene sequence: CDR1 LNHDA, CDR2 SQIVND (reference sequence). Looking up the rest from reference TRBV19 and TRBJ1-2 gives the full variable domain: DGGITQSPKYLFRKEGQNVTLSCEQNLNHDAMYWYRQDPGQGLRLIYYSQIVNDFQKGDIAEGYSVSREKKESFPLTVTSAQKNPTAFYLCASSIEATYGYTFGSGTRLTVV.

This sequence joins TRBV4-2 and TRBJ1-1; D remains ambiguous. Trimming pared 0 bases from V and 1 base from J, leaving 12 bases between. Germline V gene lookup returns CDR1 LGHNA and CDR2 YNFKEQ. This CDR3 has 16 residues. The CDR3 loop reads CASSQDLGTGNTEAFF. The CDR3 DNA is TGTGCCAGCAGCCAAGATTTAGGAACGGGGAACACTGAAGCTTTCTTT.

The DNA of the CDR3 is TGTGCCAGCAGCAAAGCCCCGGGACTAGCTCCATCCGTGTTCTTAAATGAGCAGTTCTTC. This gives the protein CASSKAPGLAPSVFLNEQFF. This chain joins TRBV21-1 and TRBJ2-1; the table's D call, TRBD2, was not checked against the DNA. TRBV21-1 is a pseudogene locus. The CDR3 loop spans 20 amino acids.

V gene TRBV5-4 combines with J gene TRBJ1-5, with D tentatively TRBD1 (5 bases). V was shortened by 3 bases and J by 2 bases, with 9 bases between the two germline ends. The CDR3 sequence is 14 residues long. Germline-derived CDR1 and CDR2 are SGHNT and YYREEE (reference sequence). DNA of the CDR3: TGTGCCAGCAGCTCTGGACACCGCAATCAGCCCCAGCATTTT. Amino acids: CASSSGHRNQPQHF. Combining the CDR3 with reference TRBV5-4 and TRBJ1-5 gives the whole variable domain ETGVTQSPTHLIKTRGQQVTLRCSSQSGHNTVSWYQQALGQGPQFIFQYYREEENGRGNFPPRFSGLQFPNYSSELNVNALELDDSALYLCASSSGHRNQPQHFGDGTRLSIL.

V and J are TRBV5-1 and TRBJ1-1, with D unresolved. CDR1 is SGHRS and CDR2 is YFSETQ in the germline V gene. The V and J ends lost 4 bases and 0 bases respectively, with 10 bases between them. This CDR3 contains 14 residues. The CDR3 is CASSGDYMNTEAFF. In DNA form, the CDR3 reads TGCGCCAGCAGCGGAGACTACATGAACACTGAAGCTTTCTTT. The whole variable domain, remainder taken from reference TRBV5-1 and TRBJ1-1, is KAGVTQTPRYLIKTRGQQVTLSCSPISGHRSVSWYQQTPGQGLQFLFEYFSETQRNKGNFPGRFSGRQFSNSRSEMNVSTLELGDSALYLCASSGDYMNTEAFFGQGTRLTVV.

The rearrangement links TRBV6-2 or TRBV6-3 to TRBJ2-3, with D perhaps matching TRBD2 (7 bases). Trimming shortened V by 1 base and J by 4 bases, and 15 bases separated the two germline ends. CDR3 length: 16 amino acids. Germline V CDR1 and CDR2: MNHEY, SVGEGT. CDR3 sequence: CASSYWGGVRSDTQYF. As DNA, the CDR3 is TGTGCCAGCAGTTACTGGGGGGGCGTTAGATCAGATACGCAGTATTTT.

This chain links TRBV5-4 with TRBJ2-3; 16 nucleotides agree with TRBD2. With V trimmed by 4 bases and J by 0 bases, 5 bases remained unmatched. CDR1 is SGHNT and CDR2 is YYREEE in the germline V gene (reference sequence). The CDR3 sequence is 18 residues long. Here the CDR3 reads CASSPGTSGRASTDTQYF. The CDR3 DNA sequence: TGTGCCAGCAGCCCCGGGACTAGCGGGAGGGCTAGCACAGATACGCAGTATTTT.

In its sample, this clone was seen a few times. The V call is TRBV5-6, the J call TRBJ1-2; D gene unclear. The germline V and J ends were trimmed by 3 bases and 8 bases, with 14 bases remaining between them. The V gene's germline CDR1 is SGHDT and CDR2 YYEEEE. The CDR3 length is 13 residues. The CDR3 sequence: CASSYDPRGGYTF. The CDR3 coding sequence is TGTGCCAGCAGCTACGACCCTCGCGGAGGCTACACCTTC.

This clone was picked up one time. The gene calls are TRBV5-4 and TRBJ1-1; TRBD1 matches 11 bases. The CDR3 covers 15 residues. V gave up 4 bases and J gave up 4 bases; unmatched junction bases: 6. The germline V gene has CDR1 SGHNT and CDR2 YYREEE (reference sequence). The CDR3 spells CASSPGGTGGTEAFF. In DNA, the CDR3 is TGTGCCAGCAGCCCTGGCGGGACAGGGGGCACTGAAGCTTTCTTT.

V gene TRBV2 combines with J gene TRBJ2-3, with 12 bases that match TRBD1. The CDR3 extends over 15 amino acids. The germline CDR1 and CDR2 sequences are SNHLY and FYNNEI. The V gene end was trimmed by 7 bases and the J gene end by 6 bases; junction bases not matched to a gene: 8. The CDR3 region is CASNRGDRGLDTQYF. The CDR3 DNA reads as TGTGCCAGCAATCGAGGGGACAGGGGGCTGGATACGCAGTATTTT.

This chain joins TRBV5-8 and TRBJ2-7; D gene ambiguous. This CDR3 region has 12 residues. CDR1 is SGHTS and CDR2 is YDEGEE in the germline V gene. Between the trimmed V and J ends, which lost 4 bases and 1 base, there was a span of 6 bases. CDR3 DNA sequence: TGTGCCAGCAGCCGAGTTTCCTACGAGCAGTACTTC. Translated, it gives CASSRVSYEQYF.

The chain couples TRBV28 to TRBJ1-1; perhaps TRBD1 as D (5 bases). The CDR3 is made up of 15 amino acids. V lost 4 bases and J lost 1, with 13 bases in between. Germline CDR1 is MDHEN and CDR2 is SYDVKM. CDR3 sequence reads: CASSSPGLPNTEAFF. For the CDR3, the DNA is TGTGCCAGCAGTTCCCCGGGACTGCCGAACACTGAAGCTTTCTTT.

This clone occurred a few times. The rearrangement joins TRBV19 to TRBJ1-5, with D maybe TRBD1 (6 bases). This CDR3 region has 13 residues. Germline V gives CDR1 LNHDA, CDR2 SQIVND (reference sequence). V was shortened by 6 bases and J by 7 bases, with 13 bases between the two germline ends. CDR3 coding DNA: TGTGCCAGTAGCACCCAAGGGGGACAGCCCCAGCATTTT. Amino acid sequence: CASSTQGGQPQHF.

In this sample, this clone turned up a few times. The CDR3 DNA follows: TGTGCCAGCACCTTGGGGACAGGGTACACCGGGGAGCTGTTTTTT. It specifies CASTLGTGYTGELFF. This chain joins TRBV3-1 (or the pseudogene TRBV3-2) and TRBJ2-2, with TRBD1 identical over 9 bases. CDR3 length: 15 residues. Germline-derived CDR1 and CDR2 are LGHDT and YNNKEL (reference sequence). Trimming at V came to 7 bases and at J to 3 bases, leaving 6 bases not matched to a gene.

The chain uses TRBV7-6 and TRBJ1-1; TRBD1 agrees at 7 bases. Trimming took 5 bases from V and 1 from J; bases not matched to a gene: 4. Germline values: CDR1 SGHVS, CDR2 FNYEAQ. The CDR3 covers 14 residues. For the CDR3, the DNA is TGTGCCAGCAGCGCCGGGACAGCGAACACTGAAGCTTTCTTT. Translating it yields CASSAGTANTEAFF.

The V gene is TRBV3-1 (or the pseudogene TRBV3-2), the J gene TRBJ2-5, with 7 bases matching TRBD1. The CDR3 sequence is 13 residues long. The V and J ends lost 3 bases and 2 bases, in that order; junction bases with no gene match: 0. Germline values: CDR1 LGHDT, CDR2 YNNKEL (reference sequence). The chain's CDR3 is CASSQGQQETQYF. CDR3 coding DNA: TGTGCCAGCAGCCAGGGACAGCAAGAGACCCAGTACTTC.

This clone has a single count. The chain employs TRBV5-4 and TRBJ2-3, with 11 bases lining up with TRBD2. This CDR3 has 17 residues. The germline gives CDR1 SGHNT, CDR2 YYREEE (reference sequence). V dropped 3 bases and J dropped 2; count of bases not matched to a gene: 8. This chain's CDR3 is CASSSGTSGGPTDTQYF. Here the CDR3 DNA reads TGTGCCAGCAGCTCCGGCACTAGCGGGGGACCCACAGATACGCAGTATTTT.